A selection of T cell receptor beta chains follows, all from one sample in a study of CD8 T cells in ankylosing spondylitis. TCRdb used MiXCR to reprocess the 5' RACE reads, holding one entry per CDR3 protein. The sample yields roughly 42,000 distinct CDR3 sequences, 2.5% to 3% seen once. Sequenced input: blood, either unsorted or a sorted T cell fraction (not recorded which). The receptor set was obtained from a male donor with ankylosing spondylitis or in good health (not recorded which). The conserved cysteine and the conserved F or W are not part of the CDR3 here.

J,V,CDR3
TRBJ2-3,TRBV9,ASSVIAGEADTQY
TRBJ2-7,TRBV9,ASSVSTSSYEQY
TRBJ2-7,TRBV9,ASSVAEREGTQY
TRBJ1-2,TRBV9,ASSVRGLFDGYT
TRBJ2-1,TRBV9,ASSVVAGPNEQF
TRBJ2-5,TRBV9,ASTEGQGAETQY
TRBJ1-5,TRBV9,ASSVSAYLPQH
TRBJ2-3,TRBV9,ASSVSVATDTQY
TRBJ2-1,TRBV9,ASSARDTLGNEQF
TRBJ2-2,TRBV21-1,ASSNDRGNTGELF
TRBJ1-5,TRBV9,ASSVAGGLQPQH
TRBJ2-7,TRBV9,ASSDGTLGTYNEQY
TRBJ2-3,TRBV9,ASSPTEDTQY
TRBJ2-1,TRBV9,ASSGGLAGDRDEQF
TRBJ2-7,TRBV9,ASSQAGYEQY
TRBJ1-5,TRBV9,ASSVDSGLWQPQH
TRBJ2-3,TRBV9,ASSVVAGLSTDTQY
TRBJ1-4,TRBV9,ASIVAAGAAEKLF
TRBJ1-1,TRBV9,ASSREGEAF
TRBJ2-7,TRBV9,ASSPGRAYEQY
TRBJ2-4,TRBV9,ASSHGTRRGWAKNIQY
TRBJ1-2,TRBV9,ASSPMTRAGYGYT
TRBJ2-5,TRBV9,ASSVAAGQQETQY
TRBJ2-1,TRBV9,ASSVGPSGYNEQF
TRBJ2-3,TRBV9,ASSPRQGTDTQY
TRBJ2-7,TRBV9,ASSVATGGNEQY
TRBJ1-5,TRBV9,ASSVSPNTEQPQH
TRBJ2-1,TRBV9,ASSAKTSGRANEQF
TRBJ2-1,TRBV9,ASSAAASSYNEQF
TRBJ2-7,TRBV9,ASSVAPTGDHEQY
TRBJ2-7,TRBV9,ASSDPPGRGFSYEQY
TRBJ2-3,TRBV9,ASSTSGTSTDTQY
TRBJ2-1,TRBV9,ASSVTGVYNEQF
TRBJ1-2,TRBV9,ASSKTPEAPYGYT
TRBJ2-2,TRBV9,ASSERPGSSANTGELF
TRBJ2-2,TRBV9,ASSVAGARGTGELF
TRBJ2-3,TRBV9,ASSAWGEVSTDTQY
TRBJ2-5,TRBV9,ASSAGTMQETQY
TRBJ2-2,TRBV9,ASSVGAQNTGELF
TRBJ2-1,TRBV9,ASSVGGVGLAGEQF
TRBJ2-2,TRBV9,ASSVAWGRAHNPGELF
TRBJ2-1,TRBV9,ASSPGARLSNEQF
TRBJ2-7,TRBV9,ASSPSAKIAHEQY
TRBJ2-1,TRBV9,ASSPTIPGRGQF
TRBJ2-5,TRBV9,ASSTGVPMGETQY
TRBJ2-4,TRBV9,ASSVSGTSGDIQY
TRBJ2-2,TRBV9,ASSVSGQGALNGELF
TRBJ2-7,TRBV9,ASSARPGTSGSYEQY
TRBJ2-7,TRBV9,ASSVDQGTYEQY
TRBJ2-3,TRBV9,ASSVGRLAVTDTQY
TRBJ1-1,TRBV9,ASSPPGTGSFTATEAF
TRBJ2-5,TRBV9,ASSKREIGGETQY
TRBJ2-1,TRBV9,ASSLAGVSNEQF
TRBJ2-2,TRBV9,ASSVVGLASGGGELF
TRBJ2-7,TRBV9,ASSVGGTGEQY
TRBJ2-1,TRBV9,ASSVNPGSGGEQF
TRBJ2-5,TRBV9,ASSVQREVGETQY
TRBJ1-1,TRBV9,ASSVAGAGEAF
TRBJ2-1,TRBV9,ASSVAPGGYYNEQF
TRBJ2-7,TRBV9,ASSAGTFLHEQY